One and the same sample provided the 32 T cell receptor beta chains below, sequenced in a study of beta chain features in type 1 diabetes. Expressed TCRB transcripts got sequenced, as all isolated RNA was reverse transcribed. Produced via immunoSEQ multiplex PCR; TCRdb's table is partial and in-frame only. The repertoire holds about 140,000 clones, with approximately 10% as singletons. Sequences were obtained from central memory CD4+ T cells from blood. These receptor sequences come from a woman in her thirties or forties in good health.

The J gene is TRBJ2-5, the V gene TRBV5-3; tentatively, D is TRBD2 (7 bases). TRBV5-3 is designated an ORF whose function remains uncertain. V was shortened by 4 bases and J by 3 bases, with 19 bases between the two germline ends. The CDR3 spans 16 residues. The CDR3 sequence: CARSGPMGGPKETQYF. The CDR3 DNA follows: TGTGCCAGAAGCGGGCCGATGGGGGGGCCGAAAGAGACCCAGTACTTC.

This clone was counted only a few times. This chain connects TRBV18 to TRBJ2-5; the D is unclear. The V end lost 2 bases, the J end lost 0 bases, and 4 bases lay between the germline ends. This CDR3 contains 13 residues. Germline values: CDR1 KGHSH, CDR2 LQKENI. Written as DNA, the CDR3 is TGTGCCAGCTCACCATCGTACCAAGAGACCCAGTACTTC. Amino acid sequence: CASSPSYQETQYF.

The chain uses TRBV9 and TRBJ1-2; TRBD1 aligns across 7 bases. The CDR3 length is 15 residues. Trimming at V came to 0 bases and at J to 4 bases, leaving 6 bases not matched to a gene. Germline values: CDR1 SGDLS, CDR2 YYNGEE. CDR3 sequence: CASSVDGRGVYGYTF. CDR3 DNA: TGTGCCAGCAGCGTAGACGGCAGGGGGGTCTATGGCTACACCTTC.

This clone was found many times. The chain has TRBV7-9 and TRBJ1-1; D gene ambiguous. The germline gives CDR1 SEHNR, CDR2 FQNEAQ (reference sequence). With 3 bases removed from V and 1 base from J, the gap between germline ends came to 9 bases. The CDR3 length is 14 residues. The CDR3 spells CASSLSSGNTEAFF. For the CDR3, the DNA is TGTGCCAGCAGCTTGAGTTCCGGGAACACTGAAGCTTTCTTT.

V and J are TRBV4-3 and TRBJ1-2; 9 bases line up with TRBD1. The ends lost 6 bases at V and 7 bases at J; junction bases unmatched: 6. The germline V gene encodes CDR1 LGHNA and CDR2 YSLEER. There are 13 residues in the CDR3. The CDR3 DNA sequence: TGCGCCAGCAGTGACAGGGGGGAAGGTGGCTACACCTTC. As protein: CASSDRGEGGYTF.

The genes are TRBV5-1 and TRBJ2-5; the match to TRBD2 covers 8 bases. The CDR3 sequence is 17 residues long. Germline CDR1 SGHRS, CDR2 YFSETQ. Trimming took 0 bases from V and 0 from J; bases not matched to a gene: 7. The CDR3 bases are TGCGCCAGCAGCTTGGGTCTGCGGGGGGAGTACCAAGAGACCCAGTACTTC. Translating gives CASSLGLRGEYQETQYF. Looking up the rest from reference TRBV5-1 and TRBJ2-5 gives the full variable domain: KAGVTQTPRYLIKTRGQQVTLSCSPISGHRSVSWYQQTPGQGLQFLFEYFSETQRNKGNFPGRFSGRQFSNSRSEMNVSTLELGDSALYLCASSLGLRGEYQETQYFGPGTRLLVL.

The rearrangement joins TRBV7-9 to TRBJ2-2; 7 positions match TRBD1. The CDR3 has 16 residues. Losses at the gene ends were 5 bases for V and 4 bases for J; bases not matched to a gene: 10. Germline V gene data show CDR1 as SEHNR and CDR2 as FQNEAQ (reference sequence). As DNA, the CDR3 is TGTGCCAGCAGCCCCCGAGGACAGGCTATCACCGGGGAGCTGTTTTTT. The encoded protein is CASSPRGQAITGELFF.

This clone was seen more than once but under ten times. The chain joins TRBV6-6 to TRBJ1-2, with D possibly being TRBD1 (5 bases). The V end was cut by 2 bases, the J end by 8 bases, with 15 bases between. Germline CDR1 and CDR2: MNHNY and SVGAGI (reference sequence). There are 14 residues in the CDR3. CDR3 DNA: TGTGCCAGCAGTTACGGTCAGGGAAAGTACGGCTACACCTTC. It specifies CASSYGQGKYGYTF.

The J gene is TRBJ1-2, the V gene TRBV2; the match to TRBD1 covers 8 bases. Germline trimming cut 7 bases from V and 11 bases from J; bases unmatched to any gene: 24. Germline V lookup: CDR1 SNHLY, CDR2 FYNNEI. This CDR3 spans 17 amino acids. The CDR3 DNA is TGTGCCAGCACCGAAAGAACCGGGACAGGTTCTCCTGAGGGGTACACCTTC. Protein sequence: CASTERTGTGSPEGYTF. Supplemented by reference TRBV2 and TRBJ1-2, the full variable domain reads EPEVTQTPSHQVTQMGQEVILRCVPISNHLYFYWYRQILGQKVEFLVSFYNNEISEKSEIFDDQFSVERPDGSNFTLKIRSTKLEDSAMYFCASTERTGTGSPEGYTFGSGTRLTVV.

A few counts support this clone. This sequence joins TRBV7-9 and TRBJ1-6; 11 bases are a match to TRBD1. Per the germline V gene, CDR1 is SEHNR and CDR2 is FQNEAQ (reference sequence). The CDR3 loop spans 16 amino acids. Trimming removed 7 bases from V and 9 bases from J; junction bases left unmatched: 11. CDR3 nucleotide sequence: TGTGCCAGCACCGTGAGGTCCGGGACAGGGGGTTCACCCCTCCACTTT. Translation gives CASTVRSGTGGSPLHF. Full variable domain (outside the CDR3, taken from reference TRBV7-9 and TRBJ1-6): DTGVSQNPRHKITKRGQNVTFRCDPISEHNRLYWYRQTLGQGPEFLTYFQNEAQLEKSRLLSDRFSAERPKGSFSTLEIQRTEQGDSAMYLCASTVRSGTGGSPLHFGNGTRLTVT.

This chain connects TRBV6-5 to TRBJ2-7; tentative D call: TRBD2 (6 bases). The V gene's germline CDR1 is MNHEY and CDR2 SVGAGI. Trimming shortened V by 4 bases and J by 2 bases, and 6 bases separated the two germline ends. This CDR3 is built from 12 residues. As DNA, the CDR3 is TGTGCCAGCAGTTCGGGAGCCTACGAGCAGTACTTC. This encodes CASSSGAYEQYF.

The CDR3 spells CASSIVGGPMQFF. CDR3 coding DNA: TGTGCCAGTAGTATCGTGGGGGGACCAATGCAGTTCTTC. V is TRBV19 and J is TRBJ2-1; perhaps TRBD2 as D (6 bases). Deletions cut 3 bases from V and 12 bases from J, with 15 bases between. The CDR3 sequence is 13 residues long. CDR1 LNHDA and CDR2 SQIVND come from the germline V gene (reference sequence).

This clone has a handful of counts. The gene calls are TRBV5-4 and TRBJ2-7, with 10 nucleotides matching TRBD1. Germline V gene data show CDR1 as SGHNT and CDR2 as YYREEE (reference sequence). The CDR3 spans 16 residues. The trim removed 4 bases at V and 4 bases at J, leaving 11 bases unmatched. The CDR3 here is CASSTKTGGFGYEQYF. Written as DNA, the CDR3 is TGTGCCAGCAGCACAAAGACAGGGGGCTTTGGATACGAGCAGTACTTC.

This clone was seen a few times. V usage is TRBV5-1 and J usage is TRBJ2-1; D is ambiguous. Germline CDR1 and CDR2: SGHRS and YFSETQ. This CDR3 comprises 13 residues. Trimming cost V 5 bases and J 9 bases, with 15 bases left between them. The CDR3, as DNA: TGCGCCAGCAGGCTTCAAACGGGTTCTGAGCAGTTCTTC. This translates into CASRLQTGSEQFF. Based on the CDR3 plus reference TRBV5-1 and TRBJ2-1, the full variable domain is KAGVTQTPRYLIKTRGQQVTLSCSPISGHRSVSWYQQTPGQGLQFLFEYFSETQRNKGNFPGRFSGRQFSNSRSEMNVSTLELGDSALYLCASRLQTGSEQFFGPGTRLTVL.

V and J are TRBV5-1 and TRBJ2-7; a possible D gene is TRBD2 (6 bases). V shed 7 bases and J shed 0 bases, with 14 bases lying between them. This CDR3 region has 14 residues. Germline V gene lookup returns CDR1 SGHRS and CDR2 YFSETQ. DNA for the CDR3: TGCGCCAGCCGTCCGGGAGACACCTCCTACGAGCAGTACTTC. It yields the protein CASRPGDTSYEQYF.

The J gene is TRBJ1-6, the V gene TRBV6-5; possibly TRBD1 for D (6 bases). CDR1 is MNHEY and CDR2 is SVGAGI in the germline V gene. V lost 4 bases to trimming and J lost 10 bases, with 14 bases between them. The CDR3 loop spans 14 amino acids. As DNA, the CDR3 is TGTGCCAGCAGTTTCCGGGACACGGAGTCACCCCTCCACTTT. It specifies CASSFRDTESPLHF.

Only a few counts were recorded for this clone. The chain has TRBV2 and TRBJ2-5; 7 positions match TRBD2. In germline, CDR1 is SNHLY, CDR2 FYNNEI. After removal of 6 bases from V and 2 bases from J, the junction contained 9 bases not matched to a gene. The CDR3 is made up of 15 amino acids. This CDR3 reads CASRMSGVEQETQYF. In nucleotides, the CDR3 is TGTGCCAGCAGGATGAGCGGGGTCGAACAAGAGACCCAGTACTTC.

The V gene is TRBV7-2, the J gene TRBJ1-5, with 10 bases that match TRBD1. The CDR3 sequence is 16 residues long. CDR1 and CDR2 from the germline V gene are SGHTA and FQGNSA. Trimming cost V 5 bases and J 4 bases; bases outside gene matches: 8. The CDR3 loop is CASSPRTGGRNQPQHF. In DNA form, the CDR3 reads TGTGCCAGCAGCCCCAGGACAGGGGGAAGGAATCAGCCCCAGCATTTT. The full variable domain, in which reference TRBV7-2 and TRBJ1-5 provide the parts outside the CDR3, is GAGVSQSPSNKVTEKGKDVELRCDPISGHTALYWYRQSLGQGLEFLIYFQGNSAPDKSGLPSDRFSAERTGGSVSTLTIQRTQQEDSAVYLCASSPRTGGRNQPQHFGDGTRLSIL.

There are many counts of this clone. Distinct nucleotide sequences in the sample also encode this CDR3. This chain joins TRBV18 and TRBJ2-7, with D unclear. V lost 3 bases to trimming and J lost 3 bases, with 6 bases between them. Germline V gives CDR1 KGHSH, CDR2 LQKENI. The CDR3 totals 12 residues. The CDR3: CASSPGGYEQYF. The CDR3 bases are TGTGCCAGCTCACCCGGCGGCTACGAGCAGTACTTC.

The V and J genes are TRBV5-1 and TRBJ2-7, with a possible D match to TRBD2 (6 bases). CDR3 length: 16 residues. The V gene's germline CDR1 is SGHRS and CDR2 YFSETQ. Trimming cost V 0 bases and J 7 bases, with 20 bases left between them. The CDR3 protein is CASSLEAGTAPKEQYF. The CDR3 DNA sequence: TGCGCCAGCAGCTTGGAGGCTGGGACTGCCCCGAAGGAGCAGTACTTC.

CDR3 sequence (DNA): TGTGCCAGCAAAGTAGGCGGATTCTCCTACAATGAGCAGTTCTTC. Residues: CASKVGGFSYNEQFF. The V call is TRBV2, the J call TRBJ2-1; D call uncertain. V lost 7 bases, J lost 0 bases, and 13 bases lay in between. Germline CDR1 and CDR2: SNHLY and FYNNEI. The CDR3 loop spans 15 amino acids.

This clone occurred a few times. This chain uses TRBV2 with TRBJ2-2; the match to TRBD2 covers 8 bases. The CDR3 has 14 amino acids. CDR1 SNHLY and CDR2 FYNNEI come from the germline V gene. The J segment lost 6 bases and the V segment lost 5 bases, leaving 5 bases of the junction unmatched. The CDR3 loop is CASSMSGGPGELFF. The CDR3 DNA reads TGTGCCAGCAGTATGAGCGGGGGCCCCGGGGAGCTGTTTTTT. Looking up the rest from reference TRBV2 and TRBJ2-2 gives the full variable domain: EPEVTQTPSHQVTQMGQEVILRCVPISNHLYFYWYRQILGQKVEFLVSFYNNEISEKSEIFDDQFSVERPDGSNFTLKIRSTKLEDSAMYFCASSMSGGPGELFFGEGSRLTVL.

A few counts support this clone. The V gene is TRBV29-1, the J gene TRBJ1-2, with 8 bases matching TRBD1. J gave up 6 bases and V 6 bases, and 6 bases lay outside the gene matches. Germline CDR1 SQVTM, CDR2 ANQGSEA. The CDR3 length is 12 residues. The CDR3 region has the DNA TGCAGCGTGCCCAGGGGGCCAGATGGCTACACCTTC. Translating gives CSVPRGPDGYTF.

This clone was seen only a few times. This chain connects TRBV15 to TRBJ1-6, with 7 bases identical to TRBD1. CDR1 is LNHNV and CDR2 is YYDKDF in the germline V gene (reference sequence). V was clipped by 0 bases and J by 11 bases; unmatched bases: 4. This CDR3 has 14 amino acids. The CDR3 here is CATSRDGQGAPLHF. CDR3 bases: TGTGCCACCAGCAGAGATGGGCAGGGGGCACCCCTCCACTTT. Variable domain in full (rest from reference TRBV15 and TRBJ1-6): DAMVIQNPRYQVTQFGKPVTLSCSQTLNHNVMYWYQQKSSQAPKLLFHYYDKDFNNEADTPDNFQSRRPNTSFCFLDIRSPGLGDTAMYLCATSRDGQGAPLHFGNGTRLTVT.

The chain employs TRBV5-1 and TRBJ1-2; weak D call: TRBD1 (5 bases). Trimming removed 7 bases at V and 0 bases at J, with 13 bases between. This CDR3 has 14 amino acids. Germline V gene sequence: CDR1 SGHRS, CDR2 YFSETQ. The chain's CDR3 is CASRTGEANYGYTF. In DNA, the CDR3 is TGCGCCAGCCGCACGGGGGAAGCTAACTATGGCTACACCTTC.

In this sample, this clone turned up a few times. This chain connects TRBV7-2 to TRBJ1-1; the D is unclear. Trimming removed 5 bases from V and 3 bases from J, with 16 bases in between. This CDR3 is 15 amino acids long. Germline V lookup: CDR1 SGHTA, CDR2 FQGNSA. The CDR3 DNA sequence: TGTGCCAGCAGCAAAGAGGCAGTAATCGACACTGAAGCTTTCTTT. Encoded protein: CASSKEAVIDTEAFF.

This clone was detected a few times. V usage is TRBV29-1 and J usage is TRBJ1-5; a possible D gene is TRBD1 (5 bases). Looked up from germline, CDR1 is SQVTM and CDR2 is ANQGSEA. The V end was cut by 4 bases, the J end by 4 bases, with 11 bases between. The CDR3 is 13 residues long. The CDR3 sequence is CSVGSAGNQPQHF. The CDR3 coding sequence is TGCAGCGTTGGTTCGGCAGGGAATCAGCCCCAGCATTTT.

The V gene is TRBV6-6, the J gene TRBJ2-3; a possible D gene is TRBD2 (6 bases). CDR3 length equals 15 residues. CDR1 is MNHNY and CDR2 is SVGAGI in the germline V gene (reference sequence). V was trimmed by 5 bases and J by 2 bases, leaving 14 bases between them. CDR3 bases: TGTGCCAGCAGTGACCCCGGGGGATCCACAGATACGCAGTATTTT. This gives the protein CASSDPGGSTDTQYF.

This clone was detected a few times. The chain carries TRBV4-3 and TRBJ2-7; TRBD1 matches at 9 bases. The CDR3 loop spans 18 amino acids. The germline CDR1 and CDR2 sequences are LGHNA and YSLEER. With V trimmed by 0 bases and J by 2 bases, 11 bases remained unmatched. CDR3 sequence (DNA): TGCGCCAGCAGCCAAGATAACTATAACGGGGACAGGGCCTACGAGCAGTACTTC. It codes for CASSQDNYNGDRAYEQYF.

The chain employs TRBV5-1 and TRBJ2-5, with D possibly TRBD1 on 5 matching bases. The CDR3 is made up of 13 amino acids. V shed 5 bases and J shed 2 bases, with 10 bases lying between them. Looked up from germline, CDR1 is SGHRS and CDR2 is YFSETQ. CDR3 in DNA: TGCGCCAGCAGGTTGACAGATCAAGAGACCCAGTACTTC. Translating it yields CASRLTDQETQYF. Combining the CDR3 with reference TRBV5-1 and TRBJ2-5 gives the whole variable domain KAGVTQTPRYLIKTRGQQVTLSCSPISGHRSVSWYQQTPGQGLQFLFEYFSETQRNKGNFPGRFSGRQFSNSRSEMNVSTLELGDSALYLCASRLTDQETQYFGPGTRLLVL.

V usage is TRBV5-4 and J usage is TRBJ1-2; D possibly corresponds to TRBD1 (5 bases). Germline V gene data show CDR1 as SGHNT and CDR2 as YYREEE (reference sequence). The CDR3 is 15 residues long. V dropped 7 bases and J dropped 6 bases, with 22 bases sitting between them. In nucleotides, the CDR3 is TGTGCCAGCGGGTCCCGGGGGACCCGAAGGGATGGCTACACCTTC. This gives the protein CASGSRGTRRDGYTF.

As to this clone: Within the sample, other DNA sequences also encode this same CDR3. V usage is TRBV18 and J usage is TRBJ1-3, with TRBD1 identical over 7 bases. The CDR3 contains 14 residues. The germline CDR1 and CDR2 sequences are KGHSH and LQKENI. J was trimmed by 2 bases and V by 3 bases; bases with no gene match: 1. The CDR3 is CASSPGTAGNTIYF. CDR3 bases: TGTGCCAGCTCACCCGGGACAGCTGGAAACACCATATATTTT.